Listed here are 17 T cell receptor beta chains from one sample, sequenced in a study of somatic mutations in cytotoxic T cells in rheumatoid arthritis. Profiling relied on immunoSEQ multiplex PCR, and the TCRdb table lists in-frame clones only, not all of them. The sample consists of about 20,000 clones, about 82% of them appearing once. Sequenced input: CD8+ T cells sorted from blood. The receptors derive from a woman aged 45-60 years in good health.

The V and J genes are TRBV5-6 and TRBJ2-7; D is undetermined. V was shortened by 3 bases and J by 6 bases, with 7 bases between the two germline ends. CDR3 size: 11 residues. The germline gives CDR1 SGHDT, CDR2 YYEEEE. The chain's CDR3 is CASSWTGEQYF. CDR3 nucleotide sequence: TGTGCCAGCAGCTGGACCGGCGAGCAGTACTTC.

This chain uses TRBV7-9 with TRBJ1-2; D might be TRBD1 (6 bases). Germline CDR1 reads SEHNR; CDR2 reads FQNEAQ (reference sequence). CDR3 length: 15 amino acids. The V end lost 5 bases, the J end lost 4 bases, and 17 bases lay between the germline ends. The CDR3 sequence is CASSLDSPTVYGYTF. DNA for the CDR3: TGTGCCAGCAGCCTGGACAGCCCGACGGTCTATGGCTACACCTTC. The variable domain in full, with the rest retrieved from reference TRBV7-9 and TRBJ1-2, is DTGVSQNPRHKITKRGQNVTFRCDPISEHNRLYWYRQTLGQGPEFLTYFQNEAQLEKSRLLSDRFSAERPKGSFSTLEIQRTEQGDSAMYLCASSLDSPTVYGYTFGSGTRLTVV.

The chain couples TRBV6-5 to TRBJ1-1; no reliable D call. Germline CDR1 and CDR2: MNHEY and SVGAGI. The CDR3 is 16 residues long. V was trimmed by 2 bases and J by 10 bases, leaving 23 bases between them. The CDR3 loop reads CASSYIEFSGSAIAFF. The CDR3 DNA is TGTGCCAGCAGTTACATAGAATTCTCGGGCAGTGCTATAGCTTTCTTT.

V is TRBV2 and J is TRBJ1-1; D is possibly TRBD1 (5 bases). CDR1 is SNHLY, CDR2 FYNNEI, per germline. This CDR3 has 12 amino acids. Here the CDR3 DNA reads TGTCTCAGGGAAACTAGGAACACTGAAGCTTTCTTT. Translation: CLRETRNTEAFF.

The chain combines TRBV7-8 with TRBJ2-7; perhaps TRBD1 as D (6 bases). Trimming left V 7 bases short and J 0 bases short, with 10 bases between. The CDR3 has 13 residues. Per the germline V gene, CDR1 is SGHVS and CDR2 is FQNEAQ. CDR3 in amino acids: CASTKDSSYEQYF. The CDR3, as DNA: TGTGCCAGCACCAAGGACAGCTCCTACGAGCAGTACTTC.

This clone was found a few times. The rearrangement uses TRBV4-2 and TRBJ1-2; D possibly corresponds to TRBD1 (5 bases). The ends were cut back, 1 base at V and 6 bases at J, with 15 bases in the middle. There are 15 residues in the CDR3. Looked up from germline, CDR1 is LGHNA and CDR2 is YNFKEQ. The CDR3 DNA reads as TGTGCCAGCAGCCAAGGGTTAGAGGGGTTTAATGGCTACACCTTC. Translated, it gives CASSQGLEGFNGYTF.

This sequence joins TRBV4-3 and TRBJ1-4; D possibly corresponds to TRBD1 (6 bases). The V and J ends lost 7 bases and 1 base respectively, with 13 bases between them. The germline V gene has CDR1 LGHNA and CDR2 YSLEER. The CDR3 sequence is 15 residues long. CDR3 sequence (DNA): TGCGCCAGCACGGACACAGGGTTAACTAATGAAAAACTGTTTTTT. Protein: CASTDTGLTNEKLFF.

The genes are TRBV4-1 and TRBJ1-4; D remains unclear. Germline V CDR1 and CDR2: MGHRA, YSYEKL. V gave up 3 bases and J gave up 4 bases, with 9 bases separating them. The CDR3 has 14 amino acids. CDR3 in amino acids: CASSQGTLNEKLFF. The CDR3 nucleotides read TGCGCCAGCAGCCAGGGAACCCTTAATGAAAAACTGTTTTTT.

The J gene is TRBJ2-7, the V gene TRBV5-6; D unclear. CDR3 length equals 15 residues. The germline CDR1 and CDR2 sequences are SGHDT and YYEEEE. V shed 0 bases and J shed 4 bases, with 14 bases lying between them. The CDR3 loop is CASSLAHQIIYEQYV. The CDR3 nucleotides read TGTGCCAGCAGCTTGGCCCATCAGATAATTTACGAGCAGTACGTC.

This sequence joins TRBV27 and TRBJ1-2; D possibly corresponds to TRBD1 (6 bases). Deletions cut 3 bases from V and 4 bases from J, with 9 bases between. Germline assignment: CDR1 MNHEY and CDR2 SMNVEV (reference sequence). The CDR3 runs to 13 residues. The CDR3 DNA follows: TGTGCCAGCAGTTTTGGACAGCGCTATGGCTACACCTTC. It encodes CASSFGQRYGYTF.

The chain is built from TRBV5-1 and TRBJ2-3, with TRBD2 identical over 7 bases. Germline CDR1 and CDR2: SGHRS and YFSETQ. Losses at the gene ends were 7 bases for V and 4 bases for J; bases not matched to a gene: 15. The CDR3 covers 16 residues. CDR3 bases: TGCGCCAGCGCCTGGGTTCAGCGGGGTATGGCAGATACGCAGTATTTT. This translates into CASAWVQRGMADTQYF. The full variable domain, with the rest looked up from reference TRBV5-1 and TRBJ2-3, is KAGVTQTPRYLIKTRGQQVTLSCSPISGHRSVSWYQQTPGQGLQFLFEYFSETQRNKGNFPGRFSGRQFSNSRSEMNVSTLELGDSALYLCASAWVQRGMADTQYFGPGTRLTVL.

The J gene is TRBJ1-6, the V gene TRBV7-9; D gene ambiguous. CDR1 is SEHNR and CDR2 is FQNEAQ in the germline V gene (reference sequence). Trimming stripped 1 base from V and 12 bases from J, with 4 bases between. This CDR3 has 11 residues. The CDR3 sequence is CASSLGEPLHF. In DNA form, the CDR3 reads TGTGCCAGCAGCTTAGGGGAACCCCTCCACTTT.

This chain uses TRBV6-1 with TRBJ1-3, with D maybe TRBD1 (6 bases). CDR1 is MNHNS and CDR2 is SASEGT in the germline V gene. This CDR3 has 16 amino acids. V shed 1 base and J shed 0 bases, with 10 bases lying between them. The CDR3 DNA reads TGTGCCAGCAGTGAAGGGACAGTTCTCTCTGGAAACACCATATATTTT. Its protein is CASSEGTVLSGNTIYF.

The chain joins TRBV11-2 to TRBJ1-3; perhaps TRBD1 as D (5 bases). Trimming took 1 base from V and 11 from J, leaving 21 bases between them. The germline V gene encodes CDR1 SGHAT and CDR2 FQNNGV. The CDR3 covers 16 residues. The CDR3 sequence: CASSLALGGAAQPIYF. CDR3 DNA sequence: TGTGCCAGCAGCTTAGCCCTAGGTGGGGCTGCCCAACCCATATATTTT.

The chain recombines TRBV4-3 with TRBJ1-2; D may be TRBD1 (6 bases). The germline V gene has CDR1 LGHNA and CDR2 YSLEER. The V end was cut by 0 bases, the J end by 0 bases, with 11 bases between. The CDR3 runs to 16 residues. The CDR3 sequence: CASSQDSQGANYGYTF. The CDR3 bases are TGCGCCAGCAGCCAAGATTCACAGGGAGCTAACTATGGCTACACCTTC.

This clone has just one count. The J gene is TRBJ2-7, the V gene TRBV5-1, with no clear D. CDR3 size: 14 residues. Trimming removed 2 bases from V and 1 base from J, with 10 bases in between. Germline V gives CDR1 SGHRS, CDR2 YFSETQ. CDR3 bases: TGCGCCAGCAGCTTCGGTTTTTCTTCCTACGAGCAGTACTTC. Amino acids: CASSFGFSSYEQYF. Together with reference TRBV5-1 and TRBJ2-7, the CDR3 gives the full variable domain: KAGVTQTPRYLIKTRGQQVTLSCSPISGHRSVSWYQQTPGQGLQFLFEYFSETQRNKGNFPGRFSGRQFSNSRSEMNVSTLELGDSALYLCASSFGFSSYEQYFGPGTRLTVT.

This CDR3 is CASSLGGVETQYF. The CDR3 DNA reads as TGTGCCAGCAGCTTGGGGGGGGTGGAGACCCAGTACTTC. This chain connects TRBV5-6 to TRBJ2-5; possible D gene TRBD2, 6 bases. CDR3 length: 13 amino acids. Germline CDR1 SGHDT, CDR2 YYEEEE. Trimming left V 0 bases short and J 5 bases short, with 8 bases between.